The T cell receptor (beta chain) described here comes from a study of blood T cell repertoires in COVID-19. This clone was detected only once. The assay was immunoSEQ multiplex PCR, and TCRdb's table has in-frame clones only and misses some. This table holds around 300,000 clones, around 90% found once. The length of the CDR3 is 15 residues. Per germline, CDR1 SGHTA and CDR2 FQGNSA. The junction had 9 bases not matched to a gene; V was cut back by 4 bases and J by 7 bases. The V call is TRBV7-2, the J call TRBJ2-5, with 10 nucleotides matching TRBD2. The source is a woman in her thirties or forties who had recovered from COVID-19. The sequencing sample was made of PBMCs or T cells enriched from blood (not recorded which). CDR3 residues: CASSSSSLAGVTQYF. The CDR3 bases are TGTGCCAGCAGCTCCTCGAGTCTAGCGGGGGTGACCCAGTACTTC.